This T cell receptor (beta chain) was sequenced for a study of control samples from healthy donors and cancer patients. Here immunoSEQ multiplex PCR was the method, and the copy in TCRdb shows in-frame clones only, minus some. Seen here are 120,000 or so clones, approximately 87% observed once, and the top ten hold about 2.7%. The sample consisted of blood. The clonotype was recovered from a man aged 60-69 years in good health.

CDR3 region: CASSLDSALSEAFF. The CDR3 DNA sequence: TGTGCCAGCAGCCTGGACAGTGCCTTATCTGAAGCTTTCTTT. The chain combines TRBV5-5 with TRBJ1-1, with D maybe TRBD1 (6 bases). V was trimmed by 4 bases and J by 6 bases, leaving 16 bases between them. This CDR3 spans 14 amino acids. Germline V CDR1 and CDR2: SGHKS, YYEKEE (reference sequence). The full variable domain, rest sourced from reference TRBV5-5 and TRBJ1-1, is DAGVTQSPTHLIKTRGQQVTLRCSPISGHKSVSWYQQVLGQGPQFIFQYYEKEERGRGNFPDRFSARQFPNYSSELNVNALLLGDSALYLCASSLDSALSEAFFGQGTRLTVV.